These 14 T cell receptor beta chains were sequenced from one sample in a study of CD8+ T cells in alopecia areata. RNA was isolated and reverse transcribed to cDNA, the sequencing template. TCRdb keeps only in-frame clones here, not all; method: immunoSEQ multiplex PCR. The table records more than 150,000 clones, around 50% of them present only once. Material: CD4+ T cells sorted from blood, obtained at week 0. The receptor source for this set is a human donor with alopecia areata.

The sample holds a few counts of this clone. This chain joins TRBV7-2 and TRBJ2-5, with 9 bases lining up with TRBD1. Germline V gene sequence: CDR1 SGHTA, CDR2 FQGNSA. This CDR3 comprises 15 residues. J was trimmed by 0 bases and V by 1 base; bases with no gene match: 0. CDR3 sequence: CASSLGDRDQETQYF. The CDR3 DNA follows: TGTGCCAGCAGCTTAGGGGACAGGGACCAAGAGACCCAGTACTTC.

The rearrangement joins TRBV14 to TRBJ2-2; TRBD2 aligns across 11 bases. This CDR3 region has 17 residues. After removal of 0 bases from V and 5 bases from J, the junction contained 5 bases not matched to a gene. From germline, CDR1 is SGHDN and CDR2 FVKESK. The CDR3 DNA sequence: TGTGCCAGCAGCCAAGAAAGACTAGCGGGGCGTACCGGGGAGCTGTTTTTT. Its translation: CASSQERLAGRTGELFF.

This sequence joins TRBV7-6 and TRBJ1-5, with 7 bases identical to TRBD1. J was trimmed by 4 bases and V by 5 bases; bases with no gene match: 5. Germline assignment: CDR1 SGHVS and CDR2 FNYEAQ. CDR3 size: 14 residues. DNA of the CDR3: TGTGCCAGCAGCGGTGGGACAGCTAATCAGCCCCAGCATTTT. Its protein product is CASSGGTANQPQHF.

V gene TRBV6-5 combines with J gene TRBJ2-7; the D is unclear. Germline lookup yields CDR1 MNHEY and CDR2 SVGAGI. CDR3 size: 13 residues. The germline V and J ends were trimmed by 2 bases and 2 bases, with 7 bases remaining between them. In DNA form, the CDR3 reads TGTGCCAGCAGTTACCACCTGACCTACGAGCAGTACTTC. The encoded protein is CASSYHLTYEQYF.

This chain joins TRBV11-1 and TRBJ2-3; TRBD1 agrees at 9 bases. Germline V gene data show CDR1 as SGHAT and CDR2 as FQDESV (reference sequence). This CDR3 spans 15 amino acids. The trim removed 5 bases at V and 6 bases at J, leaving 9 bases unmatched. CDR3 sequence: CASSGDRGYLDTQYF. The CDR3 nucleotides are TGTGCCAGCAGCGGAGACAGGGGGTATTTGGATACGCAGTATTTT.

This chain joins TRBV7-2 and TRBJ2-2, with D tentatively TRBD1 (5 bases). V lost 1 base, J lost 3 bases, and 9 bases lay in between. The CDR3 is 15 amino acids. Germline CDR1 reads SGHTA; CDR2 reads FQGNSA. The CDR3 loop is CASSLGRADTGELFF. The CDR3 DNA reads TGTGCCAGCAGCTTAGGCAGGGCGGACACCGGGGAGCTGTTTTTT. Full variable domain (missing parts from reference TRBV7-2 and TRBJ2-2): GAGVSQSPSNKVTEKGKDVELRCDPISGHTALYWYRQSLGQGLEFLIYFQGNSAPDKSGLPSDRFSAERTGGSVSTLTIQRTQQEDSAVYLCASSLGRADTGELFFGEGSRLTVL.

This clone appeared a few times. The CDR3 nucleotides read TGTGCCAGCAGCTGGGGACCGCAGGGGACAGATACGCAGTATTTT. Protein product: CASSWGPQGTDTQYF. This sequence joins TRBV7-9 and TRBJ2-3, with a possible D match to TRBD1 (6 bases). Looked up from germline, CDR1 is SEHNR and CDR2 is FQNEAQ (reference sequence). V was cut by 4 bases and J by 3 bases, with 14 bases left in between. This CDR3 is 15 amino acids long.

This clone was seen a handful of times. The V and J genes are TRBV5-1 and TRBJ2-3; D is unclear. CDR3 length: 14 amino acids. V lost 4 bases to trimming and J lost 4 bases, with 13 bases between them. Per the germline V gene, CDR1 is SGHRS and CDR2 is YFSETQ. CDR3 residues: CASSHILRPDTQYF. The CDR3 DNA reads as TGCGCCAGCAGCCACATATTGAGGCCAGATACGCAGTATTTT.

At least ten counts were recorded for this clone. V is TRBV7-9 and J is TRBJ2-7; TRBD2 aligns across 7 bases. CDR3 length equals 16 residues. The ends lost 5 bases at V and 0 bases at J; junction bases unmatched: 10. The germline CDR1 and CDR2 sequences are SEHNR and FQNEAQ (reference sequence). The CDR3 region has the DNA TGTGCCAGCAGCCTCTCGGGGGGTTTAAGCTCCTACGAGCAGTACTTC. Its translation is CASSLSGGLSSYEQYF. Supplemented by reference TRBV7-9 and TRBJ2-7, the full variable domain reads DTGVSQNPRHKITKRGQNVTFRCDPISEHNRLYWYRQTLGQGPEFLTYFQNEAQLEKSRLLSDRFSAERPKGSFSTLEIQRTEQGDSAMYLCASSLSGGLSSYEQYFGPGTRLTVT.

The J gene is TRBJ2-3, the V gene TRBV29-1; 12 positions match TRBD1. J lost 0 bases, V lost 7 bases, and 5 bases had no gene match. CDR1 and CDR2 from the germline V gene are SQVTM and ANQGSEA. The CDR3 runs 15 residues. The CDR3 is CSGGTGGTSTDTQYF. The CDR3 coding sequence is TGCAGCGGGGGGACAGGGGGCACCAGCACAGATACGCAGTATTTT.

As concerns this clone: The same CDR3 is also encoded by other DNA sequences in this sample. The chain carries TRBV29-1 and TRBJ2-2; D unresolved. From germline, CDR1 is SQVTM and CDR2 ANQGSEA. V lost 3 bases and J 5 bases, leaving 7 bases between the germline ends. The CDR3 length is 12 residues. The DNA of the CDR3 is TGCAGCGTTGATATTCGGACCGGGGAGCTGTTTTTT. As protein: CSVDIRTGELFF.

This chain links TRBV5-4 with TRBJ2-7; tentative D call: TRBD2 (7 bases). The germline V and J ends were trimmed by 2 bases and 7 bases, with 19 bases remaining between them. The CDR3 spans 15 residues. The germline CDR1 and CDR2 sequences are SGHNT and YYREEE (reference sequence). The CDR3 protein is CASSFGGARTREQYF. The DNA for the CDR3 is TGTGCCAGCAGCTTTGGGGGGGCGCGGACGCGAGAGCAGTACTTC.

The chain has TRBV6-5 and TRBJ1-6, with 10 bases aligning to TRBD1. The CDR3 runs to 16 residues. From germline, CDR1 is MNHEY and CDR2 SVGAGI. The V and J ends lost 4 bases and 7 bases, in that order; junction bases with no gene match: 7. The CDR3 loop is CASSSTGQGYNSPLHF. CDR3 DNA sequence: TGTGCCAGCAGTTCCACGGGACAGGGGTACAATTCACCCCTCCACTTT.

The chain combines TRBV30 with TRBJ1-4; D is unresolved. This CDR3 has 16 residues. Trimming took off 2 bases at V and 4 bases at J, with 17 bases between the two ends. Per germline, CDR1 GTSNPN and CDR2 SVGIG (reference sequence). CDR3 sequence reads: CAWSPTSGRFNEKLFF. The DNA of the CDR3 is TGTGCCTGGAGTCCGACGAGCGGCAGATTTAATGAAAAACTGTTTTTT.